These 16 T cell receptor beta chains were all obtained from the same sample, sequenced in a study of blood T cell repertoires in COVID-19 (dated by TCRdb to 2020 to 2022). The library was generated by the immunoSEQ multiplex PCR assay. The source is immuneACCESS, and TCRdb retained only in-frame sequences with V and J called. Part of the clones is not carried over; for the studies checked, unresolved V genes explain less than half of this, and the remainder is unexplained. This sample holds about 38,000 clones; around four fifths were observed only once. Around 5% of the sample belongs to the ten largest clones. Sequenced input: peripheral blood. The origin of the receptors is a man aged 50 or older with active COVID-19.

The chain joins TRBV10-2 to TRBJ2-5; perhaps TRBD2 as D (5 bases). This CDR3 region has 13 residues. The V gene's germline CDR1 is WSHSY and CDR2 SAAADI. V was shortened by 0 bases and J by 6 bases, with 8 bases between the two germline ends. CDR3 protein: CASSESSAQTQYF. The DNA of the CDR3 is TGCGCCAGCAGTGAGTCTAGCGCCCAGACCCAGTACTTC.

V and J are TRBV13 and TRBJ1-4; tentative D call: TRBD1 (5 bases). V dropped 4 bases and J dropped 7 bases, with 16 bases sitting between them. CDR3 size: 15 residues. Germline CDR1 PRHDT, CDR2 FYEKMQ (reference sequence). In nucleotides, the CDR3 is TGTGCCAGCAGCTCGAAGGGGTTAGAGGCTGAAAAACTGTTTTTT. It codes for CASSSKGLEAEKLFF.

The rearrangement links TRBV28 to TRBJ1-2, with TRBD1 as a possible D gene (6 bases). The CDR3 sequence is 13 residues long. V was clipped by 2 bases and J by 8 bases, with 12 bases between them. Germline V gene lookup returns CDR1 MDHEN and CDR2 SYDVKM. Here the CDR3 reads CASSLTGPRGYTF. CDR3 nucleotide sequence: TGTGCCAGCAGTTTAACAGGGCCGAGGGGCTACACCTTC.

CDR3 sequence reads: CASSLRESGANVLTF. The CDR3 DNA follows: TGTGCCAGCAGCTTACGCGAATCTGGGGCCAACGTCCTGACTTTC. V usage is TRBV11-2 and J usage is TRBJ2-6; D gene uncertain. V lost 2 bases to trimming and J lost 1 base, with 6 bases between them. This CDR3 region has 15 residues. From germline, CDR1 is SGHAT and CDR2 FQNNGV.

The CDR3 is CASSQLHGKGARNYGYTF. The DNA for the CDR3 is TGCGCCAGCAGCCAGCTACATGGGAAGGGGGCGAGGAACTATGGCTACACCTTC. The chain recombines TRBV4-3 with TRBJ1-2; TRBD1 aligns across 7 bases. V gave up 3 bases and J gave up 2 bases; unmatched junction bases: 15. Germline V gene lookup returns CDR1 LGHNA and CDR2 YSLEER. This CDR3 has 18 amino acids.

This clone appeared once. The V call is TRBV5-8, the J call TRBJ1-1, with D possibly TRBD1 on 6 matching bases. CDR3 length: 14 amino acids. V was clipped by 1 base and J by 5 bases, with 12 bases between them. Germline lookup yields CDR1 SGHTS and CDR2 YDEGEE. In nucleotides, the CDR3 is TGTGCCAGCAGCTTGTACAGGGTGGTAACTGAAGCTTTCTTT. Translating it yields CASSLYRVVTEAFF.

The J gene is TRBJ1-1, the V gene TRBV18; 11 bases match TRBD1. The V and J ends lost 4 bases and 0 bases, in that order; junction bases with no gene match: 7. This CDR3 is 17 amino acids long. CDR1 and CDR2 from the germline V gene are KGHSH and LQKENI. CDR3 nucleotides: TGTGCCAGCTCACGGGGGACAGGGGGTGCGGTGAACACTGAAGCTTTCTTT. Encoded protein: CASSRGTGGAVNTEAFF.

This rearrangement joins TRBV15 to TRBJ1-2; TRBD1 aligns across 7 bases. CDR3 length equals 14 residues. Germline values: CDR1 LNHNV, CDR2 YYDKDF (reference sequence). V was pared by 3 bases and J by 5 bases, with 6 bases of the junction left unmatched. CDR3 protein: CATSRERTGYGYTF. The CDR3 bases are TGTGCCACCAGCAGGGAAAGGACAGGTTATGGCTACACCTTC.

The chain combines TRBV5-1 with TRBJ1-4, with a weak D call TRBD1 (5 bases). There are 15 residues in the CDR3. From germline, CDR1 is SGHRS and CDR2 YFSETQ. V lost 4 bases to trimming and J lost 4 bases, with 14 bases between them. The DNA for the CDR3 is TGCGCCAGCAGCCGTAGGGGCTCGAGTAATGAAAAACTGTTTTTT. Translated: CASSRRGSSNEKLFF.

This chain uses TRBV5-6 with TRBJ2-5; 12 bases fit TRBD2. CDR1 and CDR2 (germline): SGHDT, YYEEEE. The V gene end was trimmed by 4 bases and the J gene end by 8 bases; junction bases not matched to a gene: 12. There are 16 residues in the CDR3. CDR3 sequence: CASSQTSGGPSGTQYF. The CDR3, as DNA: TGTGCCAGCAGCCAGACTAGCGGGGGACCATCAGGCACCCAGTACTTC. Full variable domain (rest looked up from reference TRBV5-6 and TRBJ2-5): DAGVTQSPTHLIKTRGQQVTLRCSPKSGHDTVSWYQQALGQGPQFIFQYYEEEERQRGNFPDRFSGHQFPNYSSELNVNALLLGDSALYLCASSQTSGGPSGTQYFGPGTRLLVL.

V usage is TRBV14 and J usage is TRBJ2-1; TRBD1 aligns across 8 bases. This CDR3 is built from 16 residues. The V segment lost 2 bases and the J segment 6 bases; nucleotides outside the gene matches: 9. CDR1 and CDR2 from the germline V gene are SGHDN and FVKESK. In DNA form, the CDR3 reads TGTGCCAGCAGCCAAAACCCGGGACAGGCGCCCAATGAGCAGTTCTTC. The encoded protein is CASSQNPGQAPNEQFF.

The chain's CDR3 is CASSLGRGGSEQFF. As DNA, the CDR3 is TGTGCCAGCAGCTTAGGGCGGGGGGGCTCTGAGCAGTTCTTC. V gene TRBV11-2 combines with J gene TRBJ2-1; 9 nucleotides line up with TRBD2. CDR3 length: 14 residues. The germline V gene encodes CDR1 SGHAT and CDR2 FQNNGV. Unmatched junction bases numbered 4, after V lost 1 base and J lost 9 bases.

The chain carries TRBV5-1 and TRBJ2-3, with 13 positions matching TRBD2. Per germline, CDR1 SGHRS and CDR2 YFSETQ. The trim removed 4 bases at V and 3 bases at J, leaving 2 bases unmatched. CDR3 size: 15 residues. The CDR3 region has the DNA TGCGCCAGCAGCGGGACTAGCGGGGCTACAGATACGCAGTATTTT. It translates to CASSGTSGATDTQYF. Looking up the rest from reference TRBV5-1 and TRBJ2-3 gives the full variable domain: KAGVTQTPRYLIKTRGQQVTLSCSPISGHRSVSWYQQTPGQGLQFLFEYFSETQRNKGNFPGRFSGRQFSNSRSEMNVSTLELGDSALYLCASSGTSGATDTQYFGPGTRLTVL.

This clone was detected only a few times. The chain employs TRBV5-1 and TRBJ1-3, with 10 bases fitting TRBD1. Germline-derived CDR1 and CDR2 are SGHRS and YFSETQ. Losses at the gene ends were 0 bases for V and 3 bases for J; bases not matched to a gene: 3. The CDR3 is made up of 16 amino acids. CDR3 nucleotide sequence: TGCGCCAGCAGCTTGGGACAGGGGGCGAATGGAAACACCATATATTTT. Translated: CASSLGQGANGNTIYF. Variable domain in full (rest from reference TRBV5-1 and TRBJ1-3): KAGVTQTPRYLIKTRGQQVTLSCSPISGHRSVSWYQQTPGQGLQFLFEYFSETQRNKGNFPGRFSGRQFSNSRSEMNVSTLELGDSALYLCASSLGQGANGNTIYFGEGSWLTVV.

The genes are TRBV5-1 and TRBJ2-7; 9 nucleotides agree with TRBD2. Germline-derived CDR1 and CDR2 are SGHRS and YFSETQ. V shed 1 base and J 2 bases; nucleotides not matched to a gene: 7. CDR3 size: 16 residues. The CDR3 here is CASSLYFSGGAYEQYF. CDR3 nucleotides: TGCGCCAGCAGCTTGTATTTTAGCGGGGGAGCCTACGAGCAGTACTTC. The complete variable domain, with remaining parts taken from reference TRBV5-1 and TRBJ2-7, reads KAGVTQTPRYLIKTRGQQVTLSCSPISGHRSVSWYQQTPGQGLQFLFEYFSETQRNKGNFPGRFSGRQFSNSRSEMNVSTLELGDSALYLCASSLYFSGGAYEQYFGPGTRLTVT.

The rearrangement links TRBV27 to TRBJ1-6; D gene ambiguous. The CDR3 has 15 residues. The V gene's germline CDR1 is MNHEY and CDR2 SMNVEV (reference sequence). With 0 bases removed from V and 3 bases from J, the gap between germline ends came to 6 bases. The CDR3 DNA reads as TGTGCCAGCAGTTTATCCCTTAGCTATAATTCACCCCTCCACTTT. Its translation is CASSLSLSYNSPLHF.